The T cell receptor beta chain described here comes from a study of persistence of HIV-infected CD4 T cells. General study results and limits: TCR oligoclonality correlated with proviral oligoclonality in the same sorted populations. CMV- and Gag-responding cells had lower TCRbeta richness than CD3/CD28-responding cells.

The V and J ends lost 5 bases and 3 bases respectively, with 10 bases between them. CDR1 is LNHDA, CDR2 SQIVND, per germline (reference sequence). The CDR3 extends over 13 amino acids. This nonspecific control used anti-CD3/anti-CD28 bead stimulation of CD4+ T cells. Responding CD4+ T cells were sorted by upregulation of both CD40 ligand and CD69. Sequencing used immunoSEQ version 4 in survey mode. Sequencing used immunoSEQ multiplex PCR; TCRdb keeps in-frame clones, though not all of them. The sample contains approximately 45,000 clones, 85% to 90% of which appear only once. This clone was observed a single time. Its antigen is still unknown.

Here the sequenced sample was CD4+ T cells sorted from PBMCs after approximately 20-hour stimulation, taken from a patient who received antiretroviral therapy. The V gene is TRBV19, the J gene TRBJ1-1; perhaps TRBD1 as D (5 bases). The receptor comes from an adult woman with HIV who was CMV-seropositive. The CDR3 bases are TGTGCCAGTAGTCGGACCAGGGACACTGAAGCTTTCTTT. It codes for CASSRTRDTEAFF.